These 20 T cell receptor beta chains originate from one sample sequenced in a study of T-cell reconstitution after alpha-beta-depleted transplantation in children. This sample's TCRbeta library carried unique molecular identifier barcodes. TCRdb fed the PCR reads into MiXCR, producing one record per CDR3 protein. Of some 500,000 distinct CDR3 sequences listed, 18% are singletons. Material: PBMCs from the stem cell graft donor, obtained from the stem cell graft. These receptors were collected from a human donor who donated a stem cell graft to a child with acute lymphoblastic leukemia.

This clonotype was counted a few times. The V gene is TRBV12-3 or TRBV12-4, the J gene TRBJ1-1; D call uncertain. The CDR3 sequence is 11 residues long. Trimming shortened V by 7 bases and J by 5 bases, and 8 bases separated the two germline ends. The CDR3 is CASTGETEAFF. The CDR3 bases are TGTGCCAGCACCGGGGAGACTGAAGCTTTCTTT.

This clonotype has a count of ten or more. The chain recombines TRBV6-2 or TRBV6-3 with TRBJ2-5; 9 bases are shared with TRBD2. Germline values: CDR1 MNHEY, CDR2 SVGEGT. This CDR3 region has 18 residues. V trimming: 4 bases; J trimming: 5 bases; junction bases outside the gene matches: 17. The CDR3 reads CASSSSPDSSGIGETQYF. The DNA of the CDR3 is TGTGCCAGCAGTTCCTCACCAGACTCTAGCGGGATCGGGGAGACCCAGTACTTC.

V is TRBV7-6 and J is TRBJ1-2; 7 bases map to TRBD1. With 4 bases clipped from V and 4 bases from J, the junction kept 6 bases outside the gene matches. The CDR3 contains 14 residues. Germline V gene lookup returns CDR1 SGHVS and CDR2 FNYEAQ. Written as DNA, the CDR3 is TGTGCCAGCAGCTCCCTTCAGGGGGGCTATGGCTACACCTTC. It yields the protein CASSSLQGGYGYTF.

V gene TRBV11-2 combines with J gene TRBJ2-5, with 11 bases that match TRBD2. J was trimmed by 9 bases and V by 0 bases; bases with no gene match: 9. The CDR3 has 16 residues. Looked up from germline, CDR1 is SGHAT and CDR2 is FQNNGV. The chain's CDR3 is CASSLELAGGPRAQYF. The CDR3 DNA follows: TGTGCCAGCAGCTTAGAATTAGCGGGAGGGCCCAGGGCCCAGTACTTC.

The sample holds a few counts of this clonotype. The rearrangement links TRBV7-7 to TRBJ2-7; no clear D gene. Germline lookup yields CDR1 SSHAT and CDR2 FNYEAQ (reference sequence). CDR3 size: 13 residues. V lost 3 bases and J lost 5, with 11 bases in between. Written as DNA, the CDR3 is TGTGCCAGCAGCTTGAATCTTGGGAACGAGCAGTACTTC. Its protein product is CASSLNLGNEQYF.

The genes are TRBV5-1 and TRBJ2-1, with D possibly being TRBD1 or TRBD2 (5 bases each). The V gene's germline CDR1 is SGHRS and CDR2 YFSETQ. CDR3 length: 15 residues. Trimming took 4 bases from V and 5 from J, leaving 16 bases between them. The CDR3 DNA is TGCGCCAGCAGCAGGGACGCACGGGCCCACAATGAGCAGTTCTTC. This encodes CASSRDARAHNEQFF.

There are a few counts of this clonotype. V is TRBV19 and J is TRBJ2-3; TRBD2 agrees at 11 bases. The CDR3 is 16 residues long. Germline-derived CDR1 and CDR2 are LNHDA and SQIVND (reference sequence). V lost 3 bases to trimming and J lost 3 bases; unmatched junction nucleotides: 5. The DNA for the CDR3 is TGTGCCAGTAGTATCACTAGCGGGAGACGGACAGATACGCAGTATTTT. Its protein is CASSITSGRRTDTQYF.

This chain links TRBV10-3 with TRBJ2-3, with 9 positions matching TRBD2. The trim removed 4 bases at V and 2 bases at J, leaving 7 bases unmatched. There are 16 residues in the CDR3. CDR1 is ENHRY and CDR2 is SYGVKD in the germline V gene. The CDR3 protein is CAISARTSDPTDTQYF. Written as DNA, the CDR3 is TGTGCCATCAGTGCCAGGACTAGCGATCCCACAGATACGCAGTATTTT.

The chain combines TRBV11-2 with TRBJ2-3, with 8 bases matching TRBD2. The CDR3 loop spans 15 amino acids. Germline CDR1 and CDR2: SGHAT and FQNNGV. After removal of 5 bases from V and 4 bases from J, the junction contained 8 bases not matched to a gene. CDR3 amino acids: CASSPGLGTSDTQYF. CDR3 coding DNA: TGTGCCAGCAGCCCGGGACTAGGTACTTCAGATACGCAGTATTTT.

V is TRBV30 and J is TRBJ1-2; a possible D gene is TRBD1 (6 bases). This CDR3 region has 15 residues. The V gene lost 1 base and the J gene lost 2 bases, with 14 bases spanning the gap. Germline V gives CDR1 GTSNPN, CDR2 SVGIG (reference sequence). CDR3 amino acids: CAWSETWGRNYGYTF. In DNA, the CDR3 is TGTGCCTGGAGTGAGACGTGGGGGCGAAACTATGGCTACACCTTC.

Regarding this clonotype: Germline is not matched at one junction end, which may reflect a read error. V usage is TRBV9 and J usage is TRBJ2-2; tentative D call: TRBD2 (6 bases). This CDR3 region has 15 residues. CDR1 SGDLS and CDR2 YYNGEE come from the germline V gene. The CDR3 protein is CASSVTSRNTGEPFF. CDR3 bases: TGTGCCAGCAGCGTTACTAGCCGAAACACCGGGGAGCCGTTTTTT.

In its sample, this clonotype was seen many times. The J gene is TRBJ2-5, the V gene TRBV6-6; no definite D call. V lost 5 bases and J 5 bases, leaving 12 bases between the germline ends. CDR3 length: 13 residues. CDR1 MNHNY and CDR2 SVGAGI come from the germline V gene (reference sequence). This CDR3 is CASSTKEYETQYF. CDR3 sequence (DNA): TGTGCCAGCAGTACGAAGGAGTATGAGACCCAGTACTTC.

V is TRBV27 and J is TRBJ2-3; 10 nucleotides line up with TRBD1. CDR1 is MNHEY and CDR2 is SMNVEV in the germline V gene (reference sequence). Trimming took 5 bases from V and 4 from J; bases not matched to a gene: 3. The CDR3 spans 14 residues. In nucleotides, the CDR3 is TGTGCCAGCAGTCCGACAGGGGGCCCAGATACGCAGTATTTT. It yields the protein CASSPTGGPDTQYF.

At least ten counts were recorded for this clonotype. The genes are TRBV6-2 or TRBV6-3 and TRBJ2-7, with 8 nucleotides matching TRBD1. Germline V lookup: CDR1 MNHEY, CDR2 SVGEGT. The CDR3 is 20 residues long. J gave up 1 base and V 6 bases, and 23 bases lay outside the gene matches. CDR3 nucleotide sequence: TGTGCCAGCAGAGGACTTCAGGGGGCCTCACCGGGATTGAGGTCCTACGAGCAGTACTTC. Its translation is CASRGLQGASPGLRSYEQYF.

This clonotype has a handful of counts. The rearrangement uses TRBV7-3 and TRBJ2-1, with D tentatively TRBD2 (5 bases). Trimming pared 5 bases from V and 6 bases from J, leaving 14 bases between. The CDR3 consists of 14 residues. Germline CDR1 and CDR2: SGHTA and FQGTGA. CDR3 DNA: TGTGCCAGCAGCCCAGCCCGGGAATCCAATGAGCAGTTCTTC. Protein: CASSPARESNEQFF.

This clonotype was seen only a few times. J is TRBJ2-2 and V is TRBV15; D is possibly TRBD1 (6 bases). Germline assignment: CDR1 LNHNV and CDR2 YYDKDF (reference sequence). V shed 0 bases and J shed 2 bases, with 16 bases lying between them. The CDR3 is 18 residues long. CDR3 region: CATSRDWMDRPNTGELFF. The CDR3 DNA follows: TGTGCCACCAGCAGAGATTGGATGGACAGACCAAACACCGGGGAGCTGTTTTTT.

This clonotype was observed at least ten times. The chain combines TRBV7-3 with TRBJ2-5; TRBD1 aligns across 8 bases. J lost 5 bases, V lost 5 bases, and 7 bases had no gene match. The CDR3 length is 14 residues. The germline gives CDR1 SGHTA, CDR2 FQGTGA. The DNA for the CDR3 is TGTGCCAGCAGCCCCGGACAGGGAGTGGAGACCCAGTACTTC. Translating gives CASSPGQGVETQYF.

This clonotype was counted between two and nine times. V gene TRBV19 combines with J gene TRBJ1-5; no clear D gene. This CDR3 contains 14 residues. V shed 5 bases and J shed 3 bases, with 11 bases lying between them. Germline-derived CDR1 and CDR2 are LNHDA and SQIVND (reference sequence). The CDR3 bases are TGTGCCAGTAGTCCCCGTCCCCTCAATCAGCCCCAGCATTTT. Translation: CASSPRPLNQPQHF.

This clonotype was seen a few times. V and J are TRBV5-5 and TRBJ2-5, with 8 bases identical to TRBD2. The CDR3 extends over 17 amino acids. Trimming took 0 bases from V and 4 from J; bases not matched to a gene: 11. Germline assignment: CDR1 SGHKS and CDR2 YYEKEE (reference sequence). Here the CDR3 reads CASSLVTSGSGGETQYF. CDR3 nucleotide sequence: TGTGCCAGCAGCTTGGTTACCAGCGGGAGCGGCGGAGAGACCCAGTACTTC.

This clonotype was seen more than once but under ten times. The chain carries TRBV5-1 and TRBJ2-7, with 8 positions matching TRBD2. With 0 bases clipped from V and 6 bases from J, the junction kept 2 bases outside the gene matches. CDR3 length: 13 amino acids. The V gene's germline CDR1 is SGHRS and CDR2 YFSETQ. The CDR3 DNA reads as TGCGCCAGCAGCTTGGCCGGGACTAGCGAGCAGTACTTC. It codes for CASSLAGTSEQYF.